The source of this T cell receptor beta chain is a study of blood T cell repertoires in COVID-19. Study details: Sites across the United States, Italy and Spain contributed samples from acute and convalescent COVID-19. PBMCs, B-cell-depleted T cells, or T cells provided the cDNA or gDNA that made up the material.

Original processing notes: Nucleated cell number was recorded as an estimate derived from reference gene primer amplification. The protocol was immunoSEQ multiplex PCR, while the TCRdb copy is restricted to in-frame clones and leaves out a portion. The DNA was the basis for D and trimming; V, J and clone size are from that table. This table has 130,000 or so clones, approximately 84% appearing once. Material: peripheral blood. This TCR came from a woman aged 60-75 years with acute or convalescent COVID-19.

The CDR3 spells CASSRTGLFTF. The CDR3 DNA sequence: TGTGCCAGCAGCCGGACAGGTCTGTTCACCTTC. The rearrangement uses TRBV12-3 or TRBV12-4 and TRBJ1-2, with 7 bases identical to TRBD1. This CDR3 spans 11 amino acids. V was clipped by 6 bases and J by 13 bases; unmatched bases: 8.